This is a list of T cell receptor beta chains from one sample in a study of T cell responses to AZD1222 COVID-19 vaccine. Method: immunoSEQ multiplex PCR; TCRdb's copy keeps in-frame clones and lacks some. Of around 120,000 clones in the sample, 85% to 95% are singletons; the top ten hold 4% to 6%. The sample was peripheral blood, taken 28 days after the second AZD1222 dose. The origin of the receptors is an adult who received the AZD1222 COVID-19 vaccine. CDR3s include the opening cysteine and the closing phenylalanine or tryptophan. Fields, in order: J gene, clone size, V gene, D gene, CDR3 protein, CDR3 DNA. A D gene is named only where the DNA matches it firmly. A row's size may be missing; if present it is once, few, many or a size class.

j_gene: TRBJ2-1; abundance: NA; v_gene: TRBV19; d_gene: TRBD1; CDR3aa: CASSTRDRGISLDNEQFF; CDR3nt: TGTGCCAGTAGTACTCGCGACAGGGGTATATCCCTCGATAATGAGCAGTTCTTC
j_gene: TRBJ2-1; abundance: NA; v_gene: TRBV24-1; d_gene: NA; CDR3aa: CATSAPGGEQFF; CDR3nt: TGTGCCACCAGTGCGCCGGGCGGTGAGCAGTTCTTC
j_gene: TRBJ2-5; abundance: NA; v_gene: TRBV7-2; d_gene: TRBD2; CDR3aa: CASFLGGGRPETQYF; CDR3nt: TGTGCCAGTTTTCTTGGGGGGGGACGGCCGGAGACCCAGTACTTC
j_gene: TRBJ2-1; abundance: NA; v_gene: TRBV7-9; d_gene: NA; CDR3aa: CASSARAEQFF; CDR3nt: TGTGCCAGCAGCGCCCGGGCCGAGCAGTTCTTC
j_gene: TRBJ2-7; abundance: once; v_gene: TRBV27; d_gene: NA; CDR3aa: CASSYGGYEQYF; CDR3nt: TGTGCCAGCAGTTATGGGGGCTACGAGCAGTACTTC
j_gene: TRBJ2-5; abundance: NA; v_gene: TRBV21-1; d_gene: NA; CDR3aa: CASSNGISETQYF; CDR3nt: TGTGCCAGCAGCAATGGGATCAGCGAGACCCAGTACTTC
j_gene: TRBJ2-5; abundance: NA; v_gene: TRBV5-6; d_gene: NA; CDR3aa: CASSLVQGPKETQYF; CDR3nt: TGTGCCAGCAGCTTGGTACAGGGCCCCAAAGAGACCCAGTACTTC
j_gene: TRBJ2-3; abundance: NA; v_gene: TRBV4-2; d_gene: NA; CDR3aa: CASSQSGTDTQYF; CDR3nt: TGTGCCAGCAGCCAGAGTGGGACAGATACGCAGTATTTT
j_gene: TRBJ1-1; abundance: NA; v_gene: TRBV14; d_gene: NA; CDR3aa: CASSQGSTFVKGFF; CDR3nt: TGTGCCAGCAGCCAAGGAAGTACTTTTGTAAAAGGTTTCTTT
j_gene: TRBJ1-2; abundance: few; v_gene: TRBV6-1; d_gene: NA; CDR3aa: CASSEYRVTF; CDR3nt: TGTGCCAGCAGTGAATACAGGGTTACCTTC
j_gene: TRBJ2-1; abundance: NA; v_gene: TRBV11-3; d_gene: TRBD2; CDR3aa: CASSLLGLAAYNEQFF; CDR3nt: TGTGCCAGCAGCTTGTTGGGACTAGCGGCCTACAATGAGCAGTTCTTC
j_gene: TRBJ2-7; abundance: NA; v_gene: TRBV28; d_gene: TRBD1; CDR3aa: CASSRQGQNYEQYF; CDR3nt: TGTGCCAGCAGTCGACAGGGGCAGAACTACGAGCAGTACTTC
j_gene: TRBJ1-1; abundance: NA; v_gene: TRBV7-9; d_gene: NA; CDR3aa: CASSLAGDEAFF; CDR3nt: TGTGCCAGCAGCTTAGCAGGTGACGAAGCTTTCTTT
j_gene: TRBJ1-2; abundance: NA; v_gene: TRBV5-6; d_gene: NA; CDR3aa: CASSYDRHGYTF; CDR3nt: TGTGCCAGCAGCTATGACAGGCATGGCTACACCTTC
j_gene: TRBJ1-2; abundance: NA; v_gene: TRBV28; d_gene: TRBD1; CDR3aa: CASSERGREGYTF; CDR3nt: TGTGCCAGCAGTGAAAGGGGGCGAGAAGGCTACACCTTC
j_gene: TRBJ2-2; abundance: NA; v_gene: TRBV20-1; d_gene: TRBD2; CDR3aa: CSASTGGPFTGELFF; CDR3nt: TGCAGTGCTAGTACGGGAGGGCCTTTCACCGGGGAGCTGTTTTTT
j_gene: TRBJ1-4; abundance: NA; v_gene: TRBV19; d_gene: NA; CDR3aa: CASRNNEKLFF; CDR3nt: TGTGCCAGTAGAAATAATGAAAAACTGTTTTTT
j_gene: TRBJ2-1; abundance: NA; v_gene: TRBV27; d_gene: NA; CDR3aa: CASSPSGTEQFF; CDR3nt: TGTGCCAGCAGTCCATCGGGGACGGAGCAGTTCTTC
j_gene: TRBJ2-6; abundance: NA; v_gene: TRBV6-2/TRBV6-3; d_gene: TRBD1; CDR3aa: CASSYSKLGQGFSGANVLTF; CDR3nt: TGTGCCAGCAGTTACTCGAAGTTAGGACAGGGGTTCTCTGGGGCCAACGTCCTGACTTTC
j_gene: TRBJ2-3; abundance: NA; v_gene: TRBV7-9; d_gene: NA; CDR3aa: CASSWAAGTLTDTQYF; CDR3nt: TGTGCCAGCAGCTGGGCTGCCGGGACGCTTACAGATACGCAGTATTTT
j_gene: TRBJ2-7; abundance: NA; v_gene: TRBV6-5; d_gene: NA; CDR3aa: CASSYSTQRLLYEQYF; CDR3nt: TGTGCCAGCAGTTACTCGACGCAGAGGCTTCTGTACGAGCAGTACTTC
j_gene: TRBJ2-5; abundance: NA; v_gene: TRBV11-2; d_gene: NA; CDR3aa: CASSFGGEETQYF; CDR3nt: TGTGCCAGCAGCTTTGGAGGGGAAGAGACCCAGTACTTC
j_gene: TRBJ1-2; abundance: NA; v_gene: TRBV7-2; d_gene: NA; CDR3aa: CASSLDRTNYGYTF; CDR3nt: TGTGCCAGCAGCTTAGACAGGACTAACTATGGCTACACCTTC
j_gene: TRBJ1-2; abundance: many; v_gene: TRBV19; d_gene: TRBD1; CDR3aa: CASNGRGTGDYGYTF; CDR3nt: TGTGCCAGTAATGGACGTGGGACAGGGGACTATGGCTACACCTTC
j_gene: TRBJ2-5; abundance: NA; v_gene: TRBV5-4; d_gene: TRBD2; CDR3aa: CASSRTSRDDTQYF; CDR3nt: TGTGCCAGCAGCCGGACTAGCAGGGACGACACCCAGTACTTC
j_gene: TRBJ1-3; abundance: NA; v_gene: TRBV18; d_gene: NA; CDR3aa: CASSPKAGPGNTIYF; CDR3nt: TGTGCCAGCTCACCAAAGGCCGGTCCTGGAAACACCATATATTTT
j_gene: TRBJ2-7; abundance: once; v_gene: TRBV11-2; d_gene: NA; CDR3aa: CASSFDAHSYEQYF; CDR3nt: TGTGCCAGCAGCTTCGACGCCCACTCCTACGAGCAGTACTTC
j_gene: TRBJ2-1; abundance: NA; v_gene: TRBV2; d_gene: NA; CDR3aa: CASKLGGGSNEQFF; CDR3nt: TGTGCCAGCAAGTTAGGAGGGGGGTCCAATGAGCAGTTCTTC
j_gene: TRBJ2-6; abundance: NA; v_gene: TRBV28; d_gene: NA; CDR3aa: CASTPPGANVLTF; CDR3nt: TGTGCCAGCACTCCCCCTGGGGCCAACGTCCTGACTTTC
j_gene: TRBJ1-5; abundance: NA; v_gene: TRBV10-1; d_gene: TRBD1; CDR3aa: CARERGHQPQHF; CDR3nt: TGCGCCAGGGAGAGGGGGCATCAGCCCCAGCATTTT